This T cell receptor (beta chain) was sequenced during a study of blood T cell repertoires in COVID-19. Study-level information: Samples taken during acute and convalescent COVID-19 were collected in the United States, Italy and Spain. In each case, the material was cDNA or gDNA derived from T cells, B-cell-depleted T cells, or PBMCs.

The CDR3 spans 15 residues. V was clipped by 5 bases and J by 6 bases, with 14 bases between them. Per the germline V gene, CDR1 is SGHTA and CDR2 is FQGTGA. The authors' processing: Quantification of nucleated cells was approximated via reference gene primer amplification. Produced via immunoSEQ multiplex PCR; TCRdb's table is partial and in-frame only. V and J calls and clone size come straight from that table; D and trimming were deduced from the DNA. In the table there are about 200,000 clones, around 80% of which are singletons. The chain joins TRBV7-3 to TRBJ1-6, with a possible D match to TRBD1 (6 bases). The sequence came from a man aged 55 to 70 with acute or convalescent COVID-19. The sequenced material came from peripheral blood. CDR3 amino acids: CASSIAGTSNSPLHF. CDR3 bases: TGTGCCAGCAGCATAGCCGGGACAAGTAATTCACCCCTCCACTTT.